This is a list of T cell receptor beta chains from one sample in a study of graft-versus-host responses after intestinal transplantation. Sequenced by immunoSEQ multiplex PCR; TCRdb stores in-frame clones only, minus some. The table lists about 93,000 clones, around 84% of them singletons, with more than 0.8% in the top ten. Their antigens are not known. The specimen comprised unstimulated CD4+ T cells sorted from spleen or lymph node cells, sampled before intestinal transplant. These receptor sequences come from a human donor who received an intestinal transplant. Both conserved end residues are trimmed from each CDR3. Fields, in order: V gene, CDR3 length, CDR3 protein.

>TRBV4-1|13
ASSLGERINQPQH
>TRBV5-6|13
ASSLDDIPGEKLF
>TRBV7-8|14
ASSDYSGRGHNEQF
>TRBV6-5|14
ASSYAGRPSNQPQH
>TRBV6-1|10
ASTQGTYEQY
>TRBV6-6|13
ASSPGLHNTGELF
>TRBV5-1|9
ASQLQETQY
>TRBV7-9|15
ASTLIGGGASKETQY
>TRBV6-6|12
ASSSGPGAYEQY
>TRBV21-1|14
ASSKGVGGPQETQY
>TRBV5-1|13
ASSPRLFSGAEAF
>TRBV15|11
ATSRDDSSPQY
>TRBV27|12
ASSIAESSYEQY
>TRBV27|10
ASRTGGSQQY
>TRBV7-6|12
ASSLGATEETQY
>TRBV9|16
ASSTSPSFLAGTGELF
>TRBV19|14
ASSPIGSQANTEAF
>TRBV27|14
ASSLYGQGFLETQY
>TRBV28|12
ASIAGGPTDTQY
>TRBV5-6|13
ASSETGGVNYGYT
>TRBV28|10
ASSSLLSEQF
>TRBV14|15
ASSQDERALPPNEQY
>TRBV4-1|14
ASSQEVLGGFYEQY
>TRBV27|13
ASSLRPGSSYEQY
>TRBV5-1|11
ASSFRSSGELF
>TRBV5-6|10
ASSREGRPGF
>TRBV27|14
ASSQKTGLGNTEAF
>TRBV18|12
ASSPVASDNEQY
>TRBV5-1|12
ASSSGQGNYEQY
>TRBV9|12
ASSVASGSGEQY
>TRBV5-1|13
ASSLEGAGVNEQF
>TRBV7-2|11
ASSSRTDGEQF
>TRBV30|14
AWSRGSGGGSYEQY
>TRBV10-2|13
ASTGTSGGDNEQF
>TRBV28|14
ASSLFRWETYYEQY
>TRBV28|10
ASRGQGQPQH
>TRBV11-1|14
ASSYEGGRAYNEQF
>TRBV29-1|9
SVEDHEFRY
>TRBV12-2|15
ASRLGERGANTGELF
>TRBV21-1|13
ASSTPGQGVDGYT
>TRBV11-2|14
ASSLDRTGRGRGQY
>TRBV5-5|12
ASSLGAGASPLH
>TRBV29-1|14
SVPRDSHSGANVLT
>TRBV6-5|11
ASRVEANYGYT
>TRBV6-1|17
ASSVLGLAGGLGTDTQY
>TRBV6-1|12
ASKKFSGTGELF
>TRBV7-8|12
ASSSPGQDYEQY
>TRBV29-1|11
SGAYSNTGELF
>TRBV6-5|11
ASSKTATGELF
>TRBV19|13
ASSIVWTGQETQY
>TRBV2|12
ATSGGAYTGELF